The 22 T cell receptor beta chains in this list originate from one sample, sequenced in a study of cytomegalovirus exposure and HLA in healthy donors. PCR used 60 Vbeta primers and 13 Jbeta primers. Repertoires were generated with immunoSEQ multiplex PCR, while TCRdb's copy carries only in-frame clones and drops some. This repertoire shows about 190,000 clones, approximately 86% found once; its top ten account for 1.1%. The sequenced sample consisted of PBMCs. The receptor set was obtained from a boy aged 2 to 10 in good health and CMV-seronegative.

The chain combines TRBV7-9 with TRBJ2-7; the D is unclear. CDR3 length equals 13 residues. Germline V CDR1 and CDR2: SEHNR, FQNEAQ (reference sequence). V was clipped by 0 bases and J by 2 bases, with 5 bases between them. Written as DNA, the CDR3 is TGTGCCAGCAGCTTAGCGGGCCCCTACGAGCAGTACTTC. Translated: CASSLAGPYEQYF.

The rearrangement links TRBV28 to TRBJ1-3; no clear D. Germline lookup yields CDR1 MDHEN and CDR2 SYDVKM. The germline V and J ends were trimmed by 11 bases and 0 bases, with 14 bases remaining between them. CDR3 length: 14 amino acids. CDR3 in amino acids: CAWAPRDSGNTIYF. CDR3 nucleotide sequence: TGTGCCTGGGCCCCGAGAGACTCTGGAAACACCATATATTTT.

The chain links TRBV27 to TRBJ1-5; a possible D gene is TRBD1 (5 bases). The CDR3 has 13 amino acids. V shed 3 bases and J shed 5 bases, with 8 bases lying between them. Per germline, CDR1 MNHEY and CDR2 SMNVEV (reference sequence). CDR3 coding DNA: TGTGCCAGCAGTTTCAGCAGGGATCAGCCCCAGCATTTT. This codes for CASSFSRDQPQHF.

This clone has a handful of counts. This chain uses TRBV10-3 with TRBJ1-6; D is unresolved. V shed 2 bases and J shed 10 bases, with 9 bases lying between them. Germline V gene data show CDR1 as ENHRY and CDR2 as SYGVKD. This CDR3 has 13 amino acids. This CDR3 is CAISEGLISPLHF. CDR3 sequence (DNA): TGTGCCATCAGTGAGGGACTTATATCACCCCTCCACTTT.

The chain links TRBV30 to TRBJ2-4; perhaps TRBD2 as D (6 bases). The length of the CDR3 is 13 residues. Germline V gives CDR1 GTSNPN, CDR2 SVGIG (reference sequence). Deletions cut 0 bases from V and 9 bases from J, with 12 bases between. The CDR3 loop reads CAWSVPASAIQYF. The CDR3 DNA is TGTGCCTGGAGTGTACCCGCTAGCGCCATTCAGTACTTC. Together with reference TRBV30 and TRBJ2-4, the CDR3 gives the full variable domain: SQTIHQWPATLVQPVGSPLSLECTVEGTSNPNLYWYRQAAGRGLQLLFYSVGIGQISSEVPQNLSASRPQDRQFILSSKKLLLSDSGFYLCAWSVPASAIQYFGAGTRLSVL.

This clone showed up just once. This sequence joins TRBV6-1 and TRBJ2-7; TRBD2 aligns across 14 bases. The V segment lost 6 bases and the J segment 3 bases; nucleotides outside the gene matches: 4. Germline CDR1 is MNHNS and CDR2 is SASEGT. The CDR3 runs 15 residues. The CDR3 sequence is CASRQGLAGVYEQYF. The DNA for the CDR3 is TGTGCCAGCAGGCAGGGACTAGCGGGAGTCTACGAGCAGTACTTC.

The J gene is TRBJ2-6, the V gene TRBV7-8, with D perhaps matching TRBD1 (6 bases). V was shortened by 4 bases and J by 4 bases, with 17 bases between the two germline ends. Germline CDR1 and CDR2: SGHVS and FQNEAQ. The CDR3 is 17 amino acids. The CDR3 is CASSSGTTGSGANVLTF. Written as DNA, the CDR3 is TGTGCCAGCAGCTCCGGGACCACAGGGTCCGGGGCCAACGTCCTGACTTTC.

This clone came up a few times. Its ends do not fully match the called genes, so a read error is possible. The chain uses TRBV10-1 and TRBJ2-7; 7 positions agree with TRBD1. The CDR3 has 17 amino acids. Germline CDR1 is WNHNN and CDR2 is SYGVQD (reference sequence). In DNA form, the CDR3 reads TGTGAGGATGACGCCAGCAATTTCGGACAGGTTACCTACGAGCAGTACTTC. It translates to CEDDASNFGQVTYEQYF.

This clone was counted a single time. The rearrangement uses TRBV2 and TRBJ1-1, with a possible D match to TRBD1 (5 bases). V was trimmed by 5 bases and J by 4 bases, leaving 17 bases between them. The CDR3 consists of 15 residues. CDR1 and CDR2 (germline): SNHLY, FYNNEI. The CDR3 DNA is TGTGCCAGCAGTTCTCAGACAGTGGGGGGCACTGAAGCTTTCTTT. Protein product: CASSSQTVGGTEAFF.

This chain uses TRBV10-1 with TRBJ2-7; 9 bases match TRBD1. The CDR3 consists of 14 residues. V was clipped by 4 bases and J by 3 bases; unmatched bases: 4. The V gene's germline CDR1 is WNHNN and CDR2 SYGVQD (reference sequence). The CDR3 nucleotides read TGCGCCAGCAGTGCCGGGACAGGGATCTACGAGCAGTACTTC. Protein sequence: CASSAGTGIYEQYF.

This clone was seen many times. This chain uses TRBV25-1 with TRBJ2-5; perhaps TRBD2 as D (5 bases). The CDR3 consists of 14 residues. V was cut by 2 bases and J by 5 bases, with 12 bases left in between. Germline V gene sequence: CDR1 MGHDK, CDR2 SYGVNS. CDR3 loop: CASSEGRGAETQYF. The CDR3 nucleotides read TGTGCCAGCAGTGAAGGACGGGGAGCGGAGACCCAGTACTTC.

The chain employs TRBV28 and TRBJ1-1, with TRBD1 matching 8 bases. Germline V lookup: CDR1 MDHEN, CDR2 SYDVKM. The CDR3 has 16 amino acids. V trimming: 3 bases; J trimming: 3 bases; junction bases outside the gene matches: 9. CDR3 sequence (DNA): TGTGCCAGCAGTTTGGGGCAGGGGGCGGGTGACACTGAAGCTTTCTTT. This sequence encodes CASSLGQGAGDTEAFF. Full variable domain (outside the CDR3, taken from reference TRBV28 and TRBJ1-1): DVKVTQSSRYLVKRTGEKVFLECVQDMDHENMFWYRQDPGLGLRLIYFSYDVKMKEKGDIPEGYSVSREKKERFSLILESASTNQTSMYLCASSLGQGAGDTEAFFGQGTRLTVV.

V gene TRBV11-2 combines with J gene TRBJ2-3; 8 bases are shared with TRBD2. V lost 7 bases and J lost 1; bases outside the gene matches: 7. This CDR3 region has 15 residues. Germline CDR1 and CDR2: SGHAT and FQNNGV. Here the CDR3 DNA reads TGTGCCAGCACCCCTCTTAGCGGGGGCACAGATACGCAGTATTTT. Its translation: CASTPLSGGTDTQYF.

The table lists this clone with a few counts. The chain combines TRBV2 with TRBJ1-1; no clear D gene. There are 13 residues in the CDR3. Germline CDR1 SNHLY, CDR2 FYNNEI. The V end was cut by 8 bases, the J end by 9 bases, with 19 bases between. CDR3 in DNA: TGTGCCAGCGGCCTTAAGCTGGGCGGGCAAGCTTTCTTT. Its protein is CASGLKLGGQAFF. The complete variable domain, with remaining parts taken from reference TRBV2 and TRBJ1-1, reads EPEVTQTPSHQVTQMGQEVILRCVPISNHLYFYWYRQILGQKVEFLVSFYNNEISEKSEIFDDQFSVERPDGSNFTLKIRSTKLEDSAMYFCASGLKLGGQAFFGQGTRLTVV.

The chain recombines TRBV7-9 with TRBJ2-2; 9 bases fit TRBD2. The CDR3 totals 15 residues. V lost 5 bases and J lost 5; bases outside the gene matches: 6. Germline CDR1 reads SEHNR; CDR2 reads FQNEAQ (reference sequence). CDR3 protein: CASSRGTSQTGELFF. CDR3 coding DNA: TGTGCCAGCAGCCGGGGGACTAGCCAGACCGGGGAGCTGTTTTTT.

The V call is TRBV19, the J call TRBJ1-2, with a possible D match to TRBD1 (6 bases). The CDR3 contains 12 residues. Per the germline V gene, CDR1 is LNHDA and CDR2 is SQIVND (reference sequence). Trimming stripped 7 bases from V and 8 bases from J, with 14 bases between. DNA of the CDR3: TGTGCCAGTACCCAGGGGCTTGGGGGCTACACCTTC. Its translation: CASTQGLGGYTF.

A remark on this clone: Other DNA sequences in the same sample also yield this CDR3. The chain has TRBV6-5 and TRBJ1-5; D is ambiguous. V lost 5 bases and J lost 4, with 9 bases in between. CDR1 and CDR2 (germline): MNHEY, SVGAGI. The CDR3 has 13 residues. CDR3 sequence reads: CASSEAGNQPQHF. The CDR3 nucleotides are TGTGCCAGCAGTGAAGCGGGTAATCAGCCCCAGCATTTT.

The chain joins TRBV5-1 to TRBJ2-7, with TRBD1 matching over 10 bases. Germline CDR1 SGHRS, CDR2 YFSETQ. This CDR3 spans 16 amino acids. Losses at the gene ends were 5 bases for V and 5 bases for J; bases not matched to a gene: 13. CDR3: CASRQTTGTGAHEQYF. The DNA of the CDR3 is TGCGCCAGCAGACAAACCACCGGGACAGGGGCTCACGAGCAGTACTTC.

This rearrangement joins TRBV7-9 to TRBJ1-4; no definite D call. Deletions cut 1 base from V and 1 base from J, with 7 bases between. The CDR3 loop spans 15 amino acids. In germline, CDR1 is SEHNR, CDR2 FQNEAQ (reference sequence). The CDR3 loop is CASSLGTGTNEKLFF. CDR3 DNA sequence: TGTGCCAGCAGCTTAGGCACGGGAACTAATGAAAAACTGTTTTTT.

V gene TRBV6-1 combines with J gene TRBJ1-6; D gene uncertain. V was cut by 4 bases and J by 7 bases, with 11 bases left in between. This CDR3 region has 14 residues. Germline V gene lookup returns CDR1 MNHNS and CDR2 SASEGT. The CDR3 loop is CASSGRVDNSPLHF. The CDR3 nucleotides are TGTGCCAGCAGTGGGAGGGTTGACAATTCACCCCTCCACTTT.

The rearrangement joins TRBV4-1 to TRBJ1-2; D might be TRBD1 (5 bases). CDR1 MGHRA and CDR2 YSYEKL come from the germline V gene. The CDR3 length is 17 residues. V was shortened by 0 bases and J by 4 bases, with 18 bases between the two germline ends. The CDR3 region is CASSQDPGPGSVYGYTF. In DNA form, the CDR3 reads TGCGCCAGCAGCCAAGATCCTGGGCCAGGGTCGGTCTATGGCTACACCTTC.

The CDR3 loop reads CASRGGTRTDTQYF. The CDR3 nucleotides read TGTGCCAGCAGGGGGGGGACCCGCACAGATACGCAGTATTTT. The V call is TRBV2, the J call TRBJ2-3; 7 nucleotides align to TRBD2. CDR1 and CDR2 from the germline V gene are SNHLY and FYNNEI. Unmatched junction bases numbered 4, after V lost 6 bases and J lost 1 base. CDR3 length: 14 residues.